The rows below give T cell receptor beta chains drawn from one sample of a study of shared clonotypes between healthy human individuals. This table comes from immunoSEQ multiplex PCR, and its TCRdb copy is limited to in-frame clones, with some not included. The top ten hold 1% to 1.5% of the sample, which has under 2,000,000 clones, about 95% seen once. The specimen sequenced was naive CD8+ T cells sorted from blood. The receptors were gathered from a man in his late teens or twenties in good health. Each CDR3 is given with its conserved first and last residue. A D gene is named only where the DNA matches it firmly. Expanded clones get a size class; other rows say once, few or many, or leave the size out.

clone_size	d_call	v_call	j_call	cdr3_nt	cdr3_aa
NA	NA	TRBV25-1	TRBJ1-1	TGTGCCAGCTCCCTAAACACGGTGAACACTGAAGCTTTCTTT	CASSLNTVNTEAFF
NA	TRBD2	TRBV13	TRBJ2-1	TGTGCCAGCAGCCCGGCGGGGGGCAATGAGCAGTTCTTC	CASSPAGGNEQFF
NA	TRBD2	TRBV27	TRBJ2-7	TGTGCCATACGACCGAGCGGGGCCTACGAGCAGTACTTC	CAIRPSGAYEQYF
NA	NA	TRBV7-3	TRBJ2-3	TGTGCCAGCAGCCCTGGAGTGCGCACAGATACGCAGTATTTT	CASSPGVRTDTQYF
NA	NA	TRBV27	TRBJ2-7	TGTGCCAGCAGTTTCATGGGTTCCTACGAGCAGTACTTC	CASSFMGSYEQYF
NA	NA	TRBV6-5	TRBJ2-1	TGTGCCAGCTCAGGAATACGGGCAAACAATGAGCAGTTCTTC	CASSGIRANNEQFF
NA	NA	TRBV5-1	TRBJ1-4	TGCGCCAGCAGCTTGGATGACAGCAATGAAAAACTGTTTTTT	CASSLDDSNEKLFF
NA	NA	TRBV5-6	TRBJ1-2	TGTGCCAGCAGCGCGATCAGGGTACCTTTATATGGCTACACCTTC	CASSAIRVPLYGYTF
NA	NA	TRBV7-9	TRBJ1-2	TGTGCCAGCAGCTTAGCAATTGGGGCCGACTATGGCTACACCTTC	CASSLAIGADYGYTF
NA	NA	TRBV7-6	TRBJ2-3	TGTGCCAGCAGCAACGGACGGGATACGCAGTATTTT	CASSNGRDTQYF
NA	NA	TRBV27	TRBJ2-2	TGTGCCAGCAGCCGGACACCTACGAACACCGGGGAGCTGTTTTTT	CASSRTPTNTGELFF
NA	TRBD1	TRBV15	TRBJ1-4	TGTGCCACCAGCAGAGGGGGACAGGGGAATGAAAAACTGTTTTTT	CATSRGGQGNEKLFF
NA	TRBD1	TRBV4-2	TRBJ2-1	TGTGCCAGCAGCCAAGAAGGGACAGGGTCCCCCTACAATGAGCAGTTCTTC	CASSQEGTGSPYNEQFF
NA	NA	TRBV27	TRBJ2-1	TGTGCCAGCAGGATTTCCGGGACATTGTACAATGAGCAGTTCTTC	CASRISGTLYNEQFF
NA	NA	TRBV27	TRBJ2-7	TGTGCCAGCAGTTTCCCGGACCCTGGGGGGGAGCAGTACTTC	CASSFPDPGGEQYF
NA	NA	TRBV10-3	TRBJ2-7	TGTGCCATCAGTGAGGGGAGAGGGGAGTTCTACGAGCAGTACTTC	CAISEGRGEFYEQYF
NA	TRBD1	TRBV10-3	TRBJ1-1	TGTGCCATCAGGGGATCGACAGGGACGGTGAATGAAGCTTTCTTT	CAIRGSTGTVNEAFF
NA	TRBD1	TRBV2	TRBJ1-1	TGTGCCAGAAGAGGGGGCTTGAACACTGAAGCTTTCTTT	CARRGGLNTEAFF
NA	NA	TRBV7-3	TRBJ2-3	TGTGCCAGCAGCTCCCCCAACACAGATACGCAGTATTTT	CASSSPNTDTQYF
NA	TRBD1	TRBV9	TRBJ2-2	TGTGCCAGCAGCACCCCCCGGGACAGGGGTGTCGGGGAGCTGTTTTTT	CASSTPRDRGVGELFF
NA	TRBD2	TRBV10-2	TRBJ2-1	TGTTCGGTAGCGGGGGCCGAGAGCTCCTACAATGAGCAGTTCTTC	CSVAGAESSYNEQFF
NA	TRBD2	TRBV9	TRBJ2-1	TGTGCCAGCAGCGTAGCGGGAGGGGCAGATGAGCAGTTCTTC	CASSVAGGADEQFF
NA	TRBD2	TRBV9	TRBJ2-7	TGTGCCAGCAGCGCTGGGCTAGCGGCCTCCTACGAGCAGTACTTC	CASSAGLAASYEQYF
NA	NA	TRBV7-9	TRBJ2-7	TGTGCCAGCAGCCTCGGGGTTTACGAGCAGTACTTC	CASSLGVYEQYF
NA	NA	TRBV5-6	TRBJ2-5	TGTGCCAGCAGCTTGGGGGGGACTCCGGAGACCCAGTACTTC	CASSLGGTPETQYF
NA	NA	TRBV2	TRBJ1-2	TGTGCCAGCAGTGGGTGGGCGACTAACTATGGCTACACCTTC	CASSGWATNYGYTF
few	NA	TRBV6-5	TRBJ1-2	TGTGCCAGCAGCCGATTAAAATCCAACTATGGCTACACCTTC	CASSRLKSNYGYTF
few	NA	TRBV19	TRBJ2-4	TGTGCCAGTAGTACGGAAGCCAAAAACATTCAGTACTTC	CASSTEAKNIQYF
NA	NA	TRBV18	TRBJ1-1	TGTGCCAGCTCACCAGCATCGGCCAGCGAAGCTTTCTTT	CASSPASASEAFF
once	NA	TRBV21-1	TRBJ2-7	TGTGCCAGCAGCAAAGCGCTAACCCCCTACGAGCAGTACTTC	CASSKALTPYEQYF
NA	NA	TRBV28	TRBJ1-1	TGTGCCAGCAGTTTCAGGGGACTGAACACTGAAGCTTTCTTT	CASSFRGLNTEAFF